The source of this T cell receptor beta chain is a study of blood T cell repertoires in COVID-19. About the research overall: Samples taken during acute and convalescent COVID-19 were collected in the United States, Italy and Spain. Sources were T cells, B-cell-depleted T cells, or PBMCs; the material itself was cDNA or gDNA.

Original analysis: Amplification from reference gene primers served as the basis for estimated nucleated cell counts. The data were produced by immunoSEQ multiplex PCR, yet TCRdb's version contains in-frame clones alone and is incomplete. That table supplies the V and J calls and clone size; D and trimming were determined from the DNA. The sample lists about 240,000 clones; roughly 82% were seen once. This clone was recorded once. The TCR sequence derives from a woman aged 70-85 years with acute or convalescent COVID-19. Material: peripheral blood.

The CDR3, as DNA: TGTGCCAGCAGCTTAGACTATCAGCCCCAGCATTTT. Encoded protein: CASSLDYQPQHF. V usage is TRBV7-2 and J usage is TRBJ1-5; D call uncertain. Trimming took off 1 base at V and 5 bases at J, with 3 bases between the two ends. Germline V lookup: CDR1 SGHTA, CDR2 FQGNSA. The CDR3 covers 12 residues.